This TCR beta chain came from a study of shared clonotypes between healthy human individuals. This CDR3 contains 14 residues. Trimming took 3 bases from V and 3 from J, leaving 11 bases between them. Germline CDR1 reads SGHTA; CDR2 reads FQGNSA. Using immunoSEQ multiplex PCR, the repertoire was profiled, and TCRdb retains in-frame clones only, with some absent. The sample includes around 2.1 million clones, under 97% of them seen just once. V gene TRBV7-2 combines with J gene TRBJ2-5, with D maybe TRBD2 (6 bases). The TCR was taken from a man aged 18 to 29 in good health. The sequenced sample was naive CD4+ T cells sorted from blood. Subset given: CD45RA+ positively selected. The CDR3: CASSFFTGEETQYF. The CDR3 nucleotides are TGTGCCAGCAGCTTTTTTACGGGGGAAGAGACCCAGTACTTC.